The 21 T cell receptor beta chains listed next were all sequenced from one sample in a study of T-cell memory formation after mild COVID-19 (dated by TCRdb to the early 2020s). Library preparation was by 5' RACE. The instrument was an Illumina NovaSeq 6000. Using fastp at Q25 and MiXCR, TCRdb reprocessed the public reads and kept productive beta chains. One record per CDR3 amino acid sequence lists the most common genes and DNA. Present in this sample are 350,000 to 500,000 distinct CDR3 sequences, around a quarter of which were seen just once. The ten largest account for around 14% of the sample. The material sequenced was PBMCs or a T cell subset sorted from them (not recorded which). These receptor sequences come from an adult woman who had mild COVID-19 (a few samples of this study predate the infection). The sample titles of this study are shuffled in the database, so cell type and time point are left out; the donor was told from shared clones.

This clonotype came up a few times. This chain links TRBV10-3 with TRBJ2-3; TRBD1 might be the D (6 bases). Germline V gene data show CDR1 as ENHRY and CDR2 as SYGVKD. V lost 3 bases, J lost 3 bases, and 10 bases lay in between. The CDR3 has 14 residues. CDR3 coding DNA: TGTGCCATCAGTGATCCCGGACAGACAGATACGCAGTATTTT. It yields the protein CAISDPGQTDTQYF.

A few counts support this clonotype. V is TRBV4-1 and J is TRBJ2-4; D is undetermined. V was shortened by 0 bases and J by 0 bases, with 9 bases between the two germline ends. The germline CDR1 and CDR2 sequences are MGHRA and YSYEKL. This CDR3 is built from 16 residues. CDR3 in amino acids: CASSQDWQLAKNIQYF. As DNA, the CDR3 is TGCGCCAGCAGCCAAGATTGGCAACTAGCCAAAAACATTCAGTACTTC.

On this clonotype: With a much larger clone just one base away, this may be a read error. The chain links TRBV20-1 to TRBJ2-7; no clear D. The CDR3 is made up of 13 amino acids. Trimming removed 6 bases from V and 0 bases from J, with 12 bases in between. Germline lookup yields CDR1 DFQATT and CDR2 SNEGSKA (reference sequence). Here the CDR3 reads CSADGALSYEQYF. The CDR3, as DNA: TGCAGTGCCGACGGAGCCCTCTCCTACGAGCAGTACTTC.

This clonotype turned up a few times. The chain recombines TRBV29-1 with TRBJ2-3, with TRBD2 as a possible D gene (6 bases). V lost 6 bases and J 0 bases, leaving 13 bases between the germline ends. The germline gives CDR1 SQVTM, CDR2 ANQGSEA. CDR3 size: 14 residues. CDR3 coding DNA: TGCAGCGTCGTTTTTGCGGGGAGCACAGATACGCAGTATTTT. Translation gives CSVVFAGSTDTQYF.

This clonotype was seen only a few times. V and J are TRBV5-5 and TRBJ1-2; tentative D call: TRBD1 (6 bases). The CDR3 has 15 amino acids. V gave up 4 bases and J gave up 4 bases, with 17 bases separating them. Germline CDR1 and CDR2: SGHKS and YYEKEE (reference sequence). This CDR3 is CASSGGLDRSYGYTF. DNA for the CDR3: TGTGCCAGCAGCGGAGGACTTGACAGGAGCTATGGCTACACCTTC.

The gene calls are TRBV7-9 and TRBJ2-5; unclear D gene. The germline gives CDR1 SEHNR, CDR2 FQNEAQ (reference sequence). The CDR3 is made up of 15 amino acids. V shed 5 bases and J shed 2 bases, with 15 bases lying between them. The CDR3 coding sequence is TGTGCCAGCAGCCCGGCGCTTGGCAGGCAAGAGACCCAGTACTTC. This encodes CASSPALGRQETQYF.

The rearrangement joins TRBV21-1 to TRBJ1-5. TRBV21-1 is a recognized pseudogene. The CDR3 totals 12 residues. The CDR3 nucleotides are TGTGCCAGCAGTAACGGCGGTCAGCCCCAGCATTTT. Protein: CASSNGGQPQHF.

This clonotype has a handful of counts. This sequence joins TRBV29-1 and TRBJ2-1, with TRBD1 matching 12 bases. Trimming removed 7 bases from V and 12 bases from J; junction bases left unmatched: 13. This CDR3 comprises 14 residues. CDR1 is SQVTM and CDR2 is ANQGSEA in the germline V gene. CDR3 in DNA: TGCAGCGCTCCGGGACAGGGGGCGGTCCGGGGGCAGTTCTTC. This encodes CSAPGQGAVRGQFF.

This clonotype has only a few counts. The chain is built from TRBV29-1 and TRBJ1-2, with D unclear. V lost 0 bases and J lost 2, with 10 bases in between. The CDR3 has 14 residues. CDR1 is SQVTM and CDR2 is ANQGSEA in the germline V gene. The CDR3 spells CSVEEPTVNYGYTF. The DNA for the CDR3 is TGCAGCGTTGAAGAGCCCACAGTGAACTATGGCTACACCTTC.

The chain is built from TRBV12-3 or TRBV12-4 and TRBJ2-1; 8 bases line up with TRBD1. V lost 7 bases to trimming and J lost 8 bases; unmatched junction nucleotides: 7. This CDR3 has 13 amino acids. This CDR3 is CASTRAGGHEQFF. CDR3 sequence (DNA): TGTGCCAGCACTCGGGCAGGGGGCCATGAGCAGTTCTTC.

J is TRBJ2-1 and V is TRBV20-1; D may be TRBD1 or TRBD2 (5 bases each). Germline CDR1 DFQATT, CDR2 SNEGSKA (reference sequence). The CDR3 has 14 amino acids. Trimming removed 0 bases from V and 10 bases from J, with 16 bases in between. Here the CDR3 reads CSARDWMRAGEQFF. CDR3 in DNA: TGCAGTGCTAGAGATTGGATGCGGGCAGGGGAGCAGTTCTTC.

V is TRBV7-2 and J is TRBJ2-1, with TRBD2 matching 7 bases. The germline V gene encodes CDR1 SGHTA and CDR2 FQGNSA. CDR3 size: 16 residues. V was pared by 0 bases and J by 8 bases, with 10 bases of the junction left unmatched. This CDR3 reads CASSLARSPAGYEQFF. As DNA, the CDR3 is TGTGCCAGCAGCTTAGCCAGGTCCCCAGCGGGGTATGAGCAGTTCTTC.

This clonotype occurred many times. The V gene is TRBV19, the J gene TRBJ2-3; 7 bases match TRBD2. Germline CDR1 and CDR2: LNHDA and SQIVND (reference sequence). V lost 2 bases, J lost 0 bases, and 5 bases stayed unmatched. The CDR3 is 16 amino acids. The CDR3 reads CASSIRAGPSTDTQYF. CDR3 sequence (DNA): TGTGCCAGTAGTATAAGAGCGGGGCCTAGCACAGATACGCAGTATTTT. Full variable domain (outside the CDR3, taken from reference TRBV19 and TRBJ2-3): DGGITQSPKYLFRKEGQNVTLSCEQNLNHDAMYWYRQDPGQGLRLIYYSQIVNDFQKGDIAEGYSVSREKKESFPLTVTSAQKNPTAFYLCASSIRAGPSTDTQYFGPGTRLTVL.

The chain couples TRBV7-3 to TRBJ2-3; 10 bases map to TRBD2. The germline CDR1 and CDR2 sequences are SGHTA and FQGTGA. Losses at the gene ends were 4 bases for V and 3 bases for J; bases not matched to a gene: 7. This CDR3 region has 16 residues. CDR3 amino acids: CASSSYGTSVTDTQYF. The CDR3 DNA sequence: TGTGCCAGCAGCTCCTATGGGACTAGCGTAACAGATACGCAGTATTTT.

This clonotype was counted a few times. V is TRBV4-2 and J is TRBJ2-5; the D gene is possibly TRBD2 (5 bases). The V end was cut by 1 base, the J end by 5 bases, with 17 bases between. CDR1 is LGHNA, CDR2 YNFKEQ, per germline. There are 16 residues in the CDR3. The CDR3 loop reads CASSQGDVAGEETQYF. As DNA, the CDR3 is TGTGCCAGCAGCCAAGGGGATGTGGCGGGTGAGGAGACCCAGTACTTC.

This clonotype has a count of ten or more. The V and J genes are TRBV7-9 and TRBJ2-2; D perhaps matches TRBD1 (6 bases). V lost 4 bases and J 6 bases, leaving 9 bases between the germline ends. CDR3 size: 13 residues. CDR1 and CDR2 (germline): SEHNR, FQNEAQ (reference sequence). The CDR3 DNA reads TGTGCCAGCAGCTCCACAGGGCCCGGGGAGCTGTTTTTT. This encodes CASSSTGPGELFF.

As concerns this clonotype: This clone may be a read error of a much larger clone one base away. CDR3 bases: TGTGCCAGCTCACCTAGACAGCACGGGGAGCTGTGTTTT. Amino acids: CASSPRQHGELCF. This rearrangement joins TRBV18 to TRBJ2-2; D tentatively fits TRBD1 or TRBD2 (5 bases each). Germline CDR1 and CDR2: KGHSH and LQKENI. This CDR3 spans 13 amino acids.

In this sample, this clonotype turned up a few times. This rearrangement joins TRBV25-1 to TRBJ2-7; D not certain. Germline values: CDR1 MGHDK, CDR2 SYGVNS. The CDR3 is 13 residues long. The V end was cut by 3 bases, the J end by 2 bases, with 8 bases between. CDR3 sequence (DNA): TGTGCCAGCAGTGAGGCAGCAACCTACGAGCAGTACTTC. It specifies CASSEAATYEQYF.

V is TRBV20-1 and J is TRBJ2-1, with 7 bases matching TRBD2. Germline V gene data show CDR1 as DFQATT and CDR2 as SNEGSKA (reference sequence). Germline trimming cut 1 base from V and 4 bases from J; bases unmatched to any gene: 10. The CDR3 is 16 amino acids. CDR3 residues: CSARGSGEGLYNEQFF. The CDR3 DNA follows: TGCAGTGCTAGAGGTAGTGGGGAGGGGTTGTACAATGAGCAGTTCTTC.

The chain combines TRBV5-5 with TRBJ1-3; no clear D. Trimming shortened V by 0 bases and J by 2 bases, and 9 bases separated the two germline ends. The CDR3 totals 15 residues. Germline values: CDR1 SGHKS, CDR2 YYEKEE (reference sequence). The CDR3 sequence is CASSLDRSPGNTIYF. In nucleotides, the CDR3 is TGTGCCAGCAGCTTGGACAGAAGCCCTGGAAACACCATATATTTT.

The chain links TRBV7-9 to TRBJ2-7; D call uncertain. Per germline, CDR1 SEHNR and CDR2 FQNEAQ (reference sequence). V shed 4 bases and J shed 3 bases, with 7 bases lying between them. The CDR3 has 12 residues. CDR3 DNA: TGTGCCAGCAGCTGGGGTAGCTACGAGCAGTACTTC. Its protein is CASSWGSYEQYF. The full variable domain, with the rest looked up from reference TRBV7-9 and TRBJ2-7, is DTGVSQNPRHKITKRGQNVTFRCDPISEHNRLYWYRQTLGQGPEFLTYFQNEAQLEKSRLLSDRFSAERPKGSFSTLEIQRTEQGDSAMYLCASSWGSYEQYFGPGTRLTVT.